The 24 T cell receptor beta chains presented below share a single source sample, sequenced in a study of cytomegalovirus exposure and HLA in healthy donors. This PCR relied on a set of 60 Vbeta primers and 13 Jbeta primers. TCRdb keeps only in-frame clones here, not all; method: immunoSEQ multiplex PCR. The sample has 110,000 to 150,000 clones; less than 9.5% are singletons. Material: PBMCs. The receptors were gathered from a male donor in good health and CMV-seronegative.

This clone occurred a few times. J is TRBJ1-5 and V is TRBV6-5; 7 nucleotides align to TRBD1. The CDR3 covers 14 residues. Germline lookup yields CDR1 MNHEY and CDR2 SVGAGI. The junction had 3 bases not matched to a gene; V was cut back by 6 bases and J by 1 base. CDR3 DNA: TGTGCCAGCAGGCGCAGGGGGAGCAATCAGCCCCAGCATTTT. The encoded protein is CASRRRGSNQPQHF.

J is TRBJ1-1 and V is TRBV2; the D is unclear. Deletions cut 5 bases from V and 2 bases from J, with 12 bases between. CDR1 is SNHLY and CDR2 is FYNNEI in the germline V gene. This CDR3 spans 14 amino acids. DNA for the CDR3: TGTGCCAGCAGTACAGAAAGTTTTAACACTGAAGCTTTCTTT. Its translation: CASSTESFNTEAFF.

This clone has only a few counts. This chain joins TRBV9 and TRBJ1-4, with D uncertain. The V and J ends lost 4 bases and 2 bases respectively, with 18 bases between them. The germline CDR1 and CDR2 sequences are SGDLS and YYNGEE. This CDR3 contains 17 residues. CDR3 nucleotides: TGTGCCAGCAGCCCGAAAGGGAGTTCCTGGACTAATGAAAAACTGTTTTTT. Its translation is CASSPKGSSWTNEKLFF.

This chain joins TRBV20-1 and TRBJ2-3, with D perhaps matching TRBD1 (5 bases). Trimming took off 7 bases at V and 10 bases at J, with 12 bases between the two ends. Germline-derived CDR1 and CDR2 are DFQATT and SNEGSKA (reference sequence). The CDR3 is 10 amino acids. The CDR3 loop reads CSDDFRAQYF. As DNA, the CDR3 is TGCAGTGATGATTTCAGGGCGCAGTATTTT.

The V and J genes are TRBV28 and TRBJ2-5; maybe TRBD2 (6 bases). Germline V gene sequence: CDR1 MDHEN, CDR2 SYDVKM. V shed 0 bases and J shed 4 bases, with 18 bases lying between them. CDR3 length: 17 residues. CDR3 in amino acids: CASSLWDLRRGRETQYF. In DNA form, the CDR3 reads TGTGCCAGCAGTTTATGGGACCTCAGGAGGGGTCGAGAGACCCAGTACTTC.

CDR3 nucleotide sequence: TGTGCCAGCACTCCGGGGGGCAGCTGGGTGAGAGAGCAGTACTTC. Translated, it gives CASTPGGSWVREQYF. The genes are TRBV6-1 and TRBJ2-7; D is possibly TRBD2 (7 bases). V shed 7 bases and J shed 7 bases, with 23 bases lying between them. The CDR3 length is 15 residues. CDR1 and CDR2 from the germline V gene are MNHNS and SASEGT.

This clone was seen a few times. The sample has other DNA sequences that encode this CDR3 too. DNA for the CDR3: TGCGCCAGCAGCTTGGGCCTAGCGCAAGAGACCCAGTACTTC. Residues: CASSLGLAQETQYF. The chain recombines TRBV5-1 with TRBJ2-5; the D gene is possibly TRBD2 (6 bases). Trimming took 0 bases from V and 2 from J, leaving 8 bases between them. The V gene's germline CDR1 is SGHRS and CDR2 YFSETQ. The CDR3 runs to 14 residues.

This clone was seen more than once but under ten times. J is TRBJ2-1 and V is TRBV11-2; 7 bases align to TRBD1. CDR3 length equals 17 residues. Germline CDR1 is SGHAT and CDR2 is FQNNGV. With 5 bases clipped from V and 3 bases from J, the junction kept 13 bases outside the gene matches. CDR3 nucleotides: TGTGCCAGCAGCCGAGCGATAGGACAGGAGTTCTACAATGAGCAGTTCTTC. Encoded protein: CASSRAIGQEFYNEQFF.

Only a few counts were recorded for this clone. V is TRBV10-3 and J is TRBJ2-1, with TRBD2 matching 7 bases. CDR1 is ENHRY, CDR2 SYGVKD, per germline. V gave up 9 bases and J gave up 6 bases; unmatched junction bases: 2. This CDR3 is 11 amino acids long. Here the CDR3 reads CAMGGGNEQFF. CDR3 bases: TGTGCCATGGGGGGGGGCAATGAGCAGTTCTTC.

The chain employs TRBV5-1 and TRBJ2-7; 10 bases agree with TRBD2. The V gene end was trimmed by 2 bases and the J gene end by 5 bases; junction bases not matched to a gene: 16. This CDR3 region has 18 residues. The germline V gene has CDR1 SGHRS and CDR2 YFSETQ. The CDR3 sequence is CASSFLAGGGLGTDEQYF. The CDR3 nucleotides read TGCGCCAGCAGCTTCTTAGCGGGAGGAGGGTTGGGAACGGACGAGCAGTACTTC. The whole variable domain, filled in from reference TRBV5-1 and TRBJ2-7, reads KAGVTQTPRYLIKTRGQQVTLSCSPISGHRSVSWYQQTPGQGLQFLFEYFSETQRNKGNFPGRFSGRQFSNSRSEMNVSTLELGDSALYLCASSFLAGGGLGTDEQYFGPGTRLTVT.

CDR3 region: CASTLPGGSTEAFF. The CDR3 DNA reads TGTGCCAGCACCCTCCCTGGGGGGAGCACTGAAGCTTTCTTT. The chain recombines TRBV7-9 with TRBJ1-1; D might be TRBD1 (5 bases). The V end lost 7 bases, the J end lost 4 bases, and 16 bases lay between the germline ends. Per the germline V gene, CDR1 is SEHNR and CDR2 is FQNEAQ (reference sequence). The CDR3 loop spans 14 amino acids.

This rearrangement joins TRBV5-1 to TRBJ1-4; weak D call: TRBD1 (6 bases). Trimming stripped 3 bases from V and 7 bases from J, with 13 bases between. The CDR3 spans 14 residues. Germline values: CDR1 SGHRS, CDR2 YFSETQ. In nucleotides, the CDR3 is TGCGCCAGCAGCTCCCAGACGGACAGTGAAAAACTGTTTTTT. Protein: CASSSQTDSEKLFF.

V is TRBV30 and J is TRBJ2-7; 7 bases are a match to TRBD2. Germline loops: CDR1 GTSNPN, CDR2 SVGIG (reference sequence). The CDR3 runs 14 residues. The junction had 4 bases not matched to a gene; V was cut back by 2 bases and J by 0 bases. The CDR3 DNA is TGTGCCTGGAGTAGGGGCGGGAGCTCCTACGAGCAGTACTTC. This sequence encodes CAWSRGGSSYEQYF. Full variable domain (outside the CDR3, taken from reference TRBV30 and TRBJ2-7): SQTIHQWPATLVQPVGSPLSLECTVEGTSNPNLYWYRQAAGRGLQLLFYSVGIGQISSEVPQNLSASRPQDRQFILSSKKLLLSDSGFYLCAWSRGGSSYEQYFGPGTRLTVT.

This chain uses TRBV5-1 with TRBJ1-2; a possible D gene is TRBD1 (5 bases). CDR1 SGHRS and CDR2 YFSETQ come from the germline V gene. This CDR3 spans 15 amino acids. Trimming stripped 0 bases from V and 0 bases from J, with 9 bases between. This CDR3 is CASSLAPGANYGYTF. The CDR3 coding sequence is TGCGCCAGCAGCTTGGCCCCGGGGGCTAACTATGGCTACACCTTC.

The rearrangement joins TRBV11-3 to TRBJ2-5; TRBD2 matches 7 bases. The CDR3 is 15 residues long. Germline values: CDR1 SGHNT, CDR2 YENEEA. V trimming: 3 bases; J trimming: 4 bases; junction bases outside the gene matches: 8. CDR3 sequence reads: CASSFGLDRVETQYF. In DNA, the CDR3 is TGTGCCAGCAGCTTCGGACTAGACCGGGTAGAGACCCAGTACTTC.

The CDR3 is CASSPRTILTNTGELFF. The CDR3 coding sequence is TGTGCCAGCAGCCCCCGGACAATTCTAACGAACACCGGGGAGCTGTTTTTT. The chain couples TRBV7-2 to TRBJ2-2; a possible D gene is TRBD1 (5 bases). Trimming took off 5 bases at V and 0 bases at J, with 16 bases between the two ends. CDR3 length: 17 residues. Per germline, CDR1 SGHTA and CDR2 FQGNSA.

This clone has a handful of counts. The J gene is TRBJ2-7, the V gene TRBV11-3; the D gene is possibly TRBD1 (5 bases). This CDR3 has 15 amino acids. The germline V and J ends were trimmed by 2 bases and 1 base, with 12 bases remaining between them. The germline gives CDR1 SGHNT, CDR2 YENEEA. CDR3 bases: TGTGCCAGCAGCTTAAAGTCAGGGCGATCCTACGAGCAGTACTTC. Its translation is CASSLKSGRSYEQYF. Drawing the rest from reference TRBV11-3 and TRBJ2-7, the complete variable domain is EAGVVQSPRYKIIEKKQPVAFWCNPISGHNTLYWYLQNLGQGPELLIRYENEEAVDDSQLPKDRFSAERLKGVDSTLKIQPAELGDSAVYLCASSLKSGRSYEQYFGPGTRLTVT.

J is TRBJ2-1 and V is TRBV29-1; 10 bases fit TRBD2. This CDR3 contains 14 residues. CDR1 and CDR2 from the germline V gene are SQVTM and ANQGSEA. V dropped 0 bases and J dropped 11; count of bases not matched to a gene: 7. The CDR3: CSVEDGEREGQQFF. Written as DNA, the CDR3 is TGCAGCGTTGAAGATGGTGAGCGGGAGGGCCAGCAGTTCTTC.

The chain employs TRBV5-5 and TRBJ1-1, with 8 bases that match TRBD1. V shed 0 bases and J 11 bases; nucleotides not matched to a gene: 6. Germline CDR1 is SGHKS and CDR2 is YYEKEE (reference sequence). This CDR3 has 13 residues. The CDR3 region is CASSLADRVLAFF. The CDR3 DNA sequence: TGTGCCAGCAGCTTGGCGGACAGGGTTTTGGCTTTCTTT. Full variable domain (rest looked up from reference TRBV5-5 and TRBJ1-1): DAGVTQSPTHLIKTRGQQVTLRCSPISGHKSVSWYQQVLGQGPQFIFQYYEKEERGRGNFPDRFSARQFPNYSSELNVNALLLGDSALYLCASSLADRVLAFFGQGTRLTVV.

This clone has just a few counts. J is TRBJ2-2 and V is TRBV4-3; the D is unclear. Looked up from germline, CDR1 is LGHNA and CDR2 is YSLEER. This CDR3 spans 17 amino acids. Trimming left V 0 bases short and J 4 bases short, with 15 bases between. The CDR3 DNA follows: TGCGCCAGCAGCCAAGATTCGACCGCGGCGTTCACCGGGGAGCTGTTTTTT. It yields the protein CASSQDSTAAFTGELFF.

In this sample, this clone turned up a few times. CDR3 amino acids: CASSQVQGVYGYTF. The CDR3 DNA sequence: TGCGCCAGCAGCCAAGTACAGGGGGTCTATGGCTACACCTTC. V and J are TRBV4-3 and TRBJ1-2, with 8 bases that match TRBD1. This CDR3 region has 14 residues. In germline, CDR1 is LGHNA, CDR2 YSLEER. V lost 1 base, J lost 4 bases, and 2 bases stayed unmatched.

V is TRBV29-1 and J is TRBJ2-5; 7 bases map to TRBD1. The CDR3 contains 15 residues. The J segment lost 0 bases and the V segment lost 5 bases, leaving 9 bases of the junction unmatched. Germline V CDR1 and CDR2: SQVTM, ANQGSEA. CDR3 loop: CSVPRDRLNQETQYF. In DNA, the CDR3 is TGCAGCGTTCCCCGGGACAGACTTAACCAAGAGACCCAGTACTTC.

The chain carries TRBV6-1 and TRBJ2-7; D call uncertain. CDR3 size: 17 residues. The germline CDR1 and CDR2 sequences are MNHNS and SASEGT. Trimming stripped 4 bases from V and 2 bases from J, with 21 bases between. Here the CDR3 reads CASSAIPPWFLPYEQYF. DNA for the CDR3: TGTGCCAGCAGTGCAATTCCCCCATGGTTCCTACCCTACGAGCAGTACTTC.

The DNA for the CDR3 is TGCGCCAGCAGCTCCGGCGCGGAGGGCTATGGCTACACCTTC. It is translated as CASSSGAEGYGYTF. This rearrangement joins TRBV5-1 to TRBJ1-2; D call uncertain. With 3 bases removed from V and 4 bases from J, the gap between germline ends came to 13 bases. This CDR3 region has 14 residues. Germline assignment: CDR1 SGHRS and CDR2 YFSETQ.